This TCR beta chain was sequenced during a study of blood T cell repertoires in COVID-19. Overall study: Acute-phase and convalescent COVID-19 samples originated in the United States, Italy and Spain. In each case, the material was cDNA or gDNA derived from T cells, B-cell-depleted T cells, or PBMCs.

Authors' methods: By means of reference gene primer amplification, nucleated cell counts were estimated. The method was immunoSEQ multiplex PCR; TCRdb's version includes in-frame clones alone and lacks a portion of them. V, J and clone size are taken as reported in that table, and D and trimming were inferred from the DNA itself. The sample lists some 120,000 clones; roughly 80% were seen once. The CDR3 consists of 12 residues. V shed 1 base and J shed 8 bases, with 8 bases lying between them. The germline CDR1 and CDR2 sequences are LGHDT and YNNKEL (reference sequence). The sample taken for sequencing was peripheral blood. This TCR was sampled from a man between 25 and 39 years old with acute or convalescent COVID-19. The gene calls are TRBV3-1 (or the pseudogene TRBV3-2) and TRBJ1-2; D possibly corresponds to TRBD1 (5 bases). The CDR3 spells CASSQAGGGYTF. The DNA for the CDR3 is TGTGCCAGCAGCCAAGCGGGGGGAGGCTACACCTTC.